The clone carrying this T cell receptor beta chain was found a few times. The data were taken from a study of control samples from healthy donors and cancer patients. The CDR3 runs to 15 residues. Per the germline V gene, CDR1 is MNHEY and CDR2 is SVGAGI. Trimming removed 4 bases from V and 0 bases from J, with 9 bases in between. Only in-frame clones appear in the TCRdb table, and some are missing; sequencing was by immunoSEQ multiplex PCR. The sample has around 94,000 clones; approximately 86% are singletons. V and J are TRBV6-5 and TRBJ1-4; D not certain. This receptor was taken from a woman aged 45-65 years in good health. What was sequenced was blood. The CDR3 DNA follows: TGTGCCAGCAGTTTTGACACAGCAACTAATGAAAAACTGTTTTTT. The encoded protein is CASSFDTATNEKLFF.